This is a list of T cell receptor beta chains from one sample in a study of spatial heterogeneity in lung cancer. TCRdb reprocessed the 5' RACE reads via MiXCR and lists one record per CDR3 protein. The repertoire holds 16,000 or so distinct CDR3 sequences, with under 7.5% as singletons. The source material was lung tumor tissue, sampled at surgery. Every receptor here comes from a female donor with early-stage non-small cell lung cancer. The CDR3 runs from the conserved cysteine through the conserved F or W. A D gene is named only where the DNA matches it firmly. Size tells how often a clone was seen (once, few, many) or the class of an expanded clone, and some rows leave it out.

D | J | size | V | DNA | CDR3
TRBD1 | TRBJ1-1 | many | TRBV18 | TGTGCCAGCTCACCACCGTCCGACAGGGGCACTGAAGCTTTCTTT | CASSPPSDRGTEAFF
NA | TRBJ2-4 | many | TRBV11-2 | TGTGCCAGCAGCTTCCACAGGGCCGAGATTCAGTACTTC | CASSFHRAEIQYF
NA | TRBJ1-2 | many | TRBV2 | TGTGCCAGCAATGAAGGGCAGGGCAATGGCTACACCTTC | CASNEGQGNGYTF
NA | TRBJ1-5 | few | TRBV20-1 | TGCAGTGCTGAGGAGGCAGGGACTTATCAGCCCCAGCATTTT | CSAEEAGTYQPQHF
NA | TRBJ2-5 | few | TRBV5-6 | TGTGCCAGCAGCTTGATTGAAGTCCAAGAGACCCAGTACTTC | CASSLIEVQETQYF
NA | TRBJ2-2 | few | TRBV25-1 | TGTGCCAGCAGTGAAGGGGGCTCGCACACCGGGGAGCTGTTTTTT | CASSEGGSHTGELFF
TRBD1 | TRBJ1-5 | NA | TRBV3-1 | TGTGCCAGCAGCCAAGGCCCGGACAGGGGAGGTGGCAATCAGCCCCAGCATTTT | CASSQGPDRGGGNQPQHF
NA | TRBJ2-3 | many | TRBV7-9 | TGTGCCAGCAGCTTAGACAGAGATACGCAGTATTTT | CASSLDRDTQYF
NA | TRBJ2-7 | NA | TRBV7-3 | TGTGCCAGCAGCTTAGTACCATCGGGAGACTACGAGCAGTACTTC | CASSLVPSGDYEQYF
TRBD2 | TRBJ2-5 | NA | TRBV20-1 | TGCAGTGCTAGCGGTAGCGGGGGAGGGGAGACCCAGTACTTC | CSASGSGGGETQYF
NA | TRBJ1-5 | many | TRBV12-3/TRBV12-4 | TGTGCCAGCAGCCCCCCGGGGCGTCGGCAGCCCCAGCATTTT | CASSPPGRRQPQHF
NA | TRBJ2-2 | many | TRBV19 | TGTGCCAGTAGTAACCCGAACACCGGGGAGCTGTTTTTT | CASSNPNTGELFF
NA | TRBJ1-5 | few | TRBV10-2 | TGCGCCAGCAGTGCCGGTAATCAGCCCCAGCATTTT | CASSAGNQPQHF
NA | TRBJ2-3 | many | TRBV5-1 | TGCGCCAGCAGCTTTGATGCAGATACGCAGTATTTT | CASSFDADTQYF
TRBD1 | TRBJ2-5 | many | TRBV2 | TGTGCCAGCAGTCCCGGGACAGGGCGGGAGACCCAGTACTTC | CASSPGTGRETQYF
TRBD1 | TRBJ2-5 | many | TRBV5-1 | TGCGCCAGCAGCTTGGAGACAGGGGGAGAGACCCAGTACTTC | CASSLETGGETQYF
TRBD1 | TRBJ2-7 | many | TRBV9 | TGTGCCAGCAGTCGTTTGGGACAGGGCTCTCTCGAGCAGTACTTC | CASSRLGQGSLEQYF
NA | TRBJ1-5 | medium-sized | TRBV28 | TGTGCCAGCAGCCGCGATAGCAATCAGCCCCAGCATTTT | CASSRDSNQPQHF
NA | TRBJ1-1 | many | TRBV27 | TGTGCCAGCAGTTCCCGGGGGTACACTGAAGCTTTCTTT | CASSSRGYTEAFF
NA | TRBJ1-5 | many | TRBV20-1 | TGCAGTGCTAGAGTCGGCAGGGGTAATCAGCCCCAGCATTTT | CSARVGRGNQPQHF
TRBD2 | TRBJ2-1 | NA | TRBV20-1 | TGCAGTGCTAGCGACCTCTCAGCGGGGGACTACAATGAGCAGTTCTTC | CSASDLSAGDYNEQFF
NA | TRBJ2-3 | many | TRBV10-3 | TGTGCCATCAGTGCTAGGCGTCCAGATACGCAGTATTTT | CAISARRPDTQYF
TRBD2 | TRBJ2-2 | few | TRBV12-3/TRBV12-4 | TGTGCCAGCAGAGGGAGGGATTCGCGGGGGTCCGGGGAGCTGTTTTTT | CASRGRDSRGSGELFF
NA | TRBJ2-2 | medium-sized | TRBV4-3 | TGCGCCAGCAGCCAAGATAACTCCGGGGAGCTGTTTTTT | CASSQDNSGELFF
NA | TRBJ2-4 | many | TRBV5-6 | TGTGCCAGCAACGTTCGGGGGTCTCTCAAAAACATTCAGTACTTC | CASNVRGSLKNIQYF
NA | TRBJ1-6 | many | TRBV6-5 | TGTGCCAGCAGGCCCTTAACATCGGAAACGGGAATTTCACCCCTCCACTTT | CASRPLTSETGISPLHF
NA | TRBJ1-2 | many | TRBV20-1 | TGCAGTGCTCGACCGGGACAACAGACTAACTATGGCTACACCTTC | CSARPGQQTNYGYTF
TRBD1 | TRBJ1-4 | NA | TRBV19 | TGTGCCAGTACCACTACGGGGACAGGGGTTGAAAAACTGTTTTTT | CASTTTGTGVEKLFF
NA | TRBJ2-3 | many | TRBV15 | TGTGCCACCAGCAGAGATCGGGGTAATACGCAGTATTTT | CATSRDRGNTQYF
NA | TRBJ2-2 | NA | TRBV6-1 | TGTGCCAGCAGTGAATCCACAGGTTACACCGGGGAGCTGTTTTTT | CASSESTGYTGELFF
TRBD1 | TRBJ2-3 | medium-sized | TRBV29-1 | TGCAGCGTTGGGGGACAGGGGAGTAACACGCAGTATTTT | CSVGGQGSNTQYF
NA | TRBJ2-5 | medium-sized | TRBV11-2 | TGTGCCAGCAGCTTAGATCCGGTGGTAAAGACCCAGTACTTC | CASSLDPVVKTQYF
NA | TRBJ2-7 | NA | TRBV12-3/TRBV12-4 | TGTGCCAGCAGTTTATTCGGACTCTCCTACGAAGAGCAGTACTTC | CASSLFGLSYEEQYF
NA | TRBJ2-3 | NA | TRBV1 | TGCACCAGCAGCTACGGACAGGGCGACGCAGATACGCAGTATTTT | CTSSYGQGDADTQYF
NA | TRBJ1-2 | many | TRBV30 | TGTGCCTGGATCCCACGGGGTTCAGGTGGCTACACCTTC | CAWIPRGSGGYTF
TRBD1 | TRBJ2-4 | NA | TRBV20-1 | TGCAGTGCCGGCGGGGGGACAGGGGTAAACATTCAGTACTTC | CSAGGGTGVNIQYF
NA | TRBJ1-1 | many | TRBV12-3/TRBV12-4 | TGTGCCAGCAGACCCATTATGGGGGGCACTGAAGCTTTCTTT | CASRPIMGGTEAFF
TRBD2 | TRBJ2-3 | few | TRBV3-1 | TGTGCCAGCAGCCAAGCCCCGCGGGGGGGATACACAGATACGCAGTATTTT | CASSQAPRGGYTDTQYF
NA | TRBJ1-1 | many | TRBV20-1 | TGCAGTGCTAGAGATCGTAGCAGGGACCGAGGAATGAACACTGAAGCTTTCTTT | CSARDRSRDRGMNTEAFF
TRBD1 | TRBJ1-2 | many | TRBV30 | TGTGCCTGGGCCCGACAAGCAAGACAGGGGACATCCTATGGCTACACCTTC | CAWARQARQGTSYGYTF